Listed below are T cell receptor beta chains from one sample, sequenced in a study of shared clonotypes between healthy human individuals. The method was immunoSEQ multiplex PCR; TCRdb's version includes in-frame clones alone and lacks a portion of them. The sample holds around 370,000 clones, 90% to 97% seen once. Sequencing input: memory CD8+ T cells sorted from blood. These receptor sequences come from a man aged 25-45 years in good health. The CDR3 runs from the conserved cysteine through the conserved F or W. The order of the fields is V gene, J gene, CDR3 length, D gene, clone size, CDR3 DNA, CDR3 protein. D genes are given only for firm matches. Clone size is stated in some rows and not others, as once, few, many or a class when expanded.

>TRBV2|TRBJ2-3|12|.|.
TGTGCCAGCCTCGTTTTTGCAGATACGCAGTATTTT
CASLVFADTQYF
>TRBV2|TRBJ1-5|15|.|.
TGTGCCAGCAAAGGTTCATTGTATAGCAATCAGCCCCAGCATTTT
CASKGSLYSNQPQHF
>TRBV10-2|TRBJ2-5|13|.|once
TGCGCCAGCAGTATACAGGGGACTGAGACCCAGTACTTC
CASSIQGTETQYF
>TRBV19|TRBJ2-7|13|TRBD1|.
TGTGCCAGCTCGGGACAGGGGCCCTACGAGCAGTACTTC
CASSGQGPYEQYF
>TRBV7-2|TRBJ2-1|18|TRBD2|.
TGTGCCAGCAGCCCACGAGGACTAGCTATACCCCCCTACAATGAGCAGTTCTTC
CASSPRGLAIPPYNEQFF
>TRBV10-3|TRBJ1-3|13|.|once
TGTGCCATCAGTGACGGCTCTGGAAACACCATATATTTT
CAISDGSGNTIYF
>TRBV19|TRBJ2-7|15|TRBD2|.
TGTGCCAGTTCAGGGACTAGCGGGAGGGCCTCCGAGCAGTACTTC
CASSGTSGRASEQYF
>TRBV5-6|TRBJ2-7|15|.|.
TGTGCCAGCAGCTTCCCTTTGGACGGAACCTACGAGCAGTACTTC
CASSFPLDGTYEQYF
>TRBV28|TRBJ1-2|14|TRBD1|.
TGTGCCAGCACCCTTTCCAGGGGGGACTATGGCTACACCTTC
CASTLSRGDYGYTF
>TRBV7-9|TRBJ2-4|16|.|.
TGTGCCAGCAGCTTAGACAGGTTTCTAGCCAAAAACATTCAGTACTTC
CASSLDRFLAKNIQYF
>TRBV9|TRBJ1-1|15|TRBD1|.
TGTGCCAGCAGCGGACAGGGAACGACGAGGACTGAAGCTTTCTTT
CASSGQGTTRTEAFF
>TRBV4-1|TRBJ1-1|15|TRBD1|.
TGCGCCAGCAGCCGGGGACAGGGGGCAAGTACTGAAGCTTTCTTT
CASSRGQGASTEAFF
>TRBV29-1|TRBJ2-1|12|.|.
TGCAGCGTAGAAAAGGTAGCGGTCGAGCAGTTCTTC
CSVEKVAVEQFF
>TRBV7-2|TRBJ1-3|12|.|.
TGTGCCAGCAGCTTAGAGCGAAACACCATATATTTT
CASSLERNTIYF
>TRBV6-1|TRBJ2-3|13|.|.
TGTGCCAGCAGTGAAGCGGGGACAGATACGCAGTATTTT
CASSEAGTDTQYF
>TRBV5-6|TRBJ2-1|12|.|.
TGTGCCAGCACCCTGGACCCTAATGAGCAGTTCTTC
CASTLDPNEQFF
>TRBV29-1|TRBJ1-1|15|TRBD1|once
TGCAGCGTTGTCGGTCTACAGGGGGTAGACACTGAAGCTTTCTTT
CSVVGLQGVDTEAFF
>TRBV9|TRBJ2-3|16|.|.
TGTGCCAGCAGCGCAAACCCGGGACCCAGCACAGATACGCAGTATTTT
CASSANPGPSTDTQYF
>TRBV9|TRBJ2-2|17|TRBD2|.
TGTGCCAGCAGCGTAGATTTTCTAGCGGGAACACCGGGGAGCTTGTTTTTT
CASSVDFLAGTPGSLFF
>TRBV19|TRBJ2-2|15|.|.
TGTGCCAGTAGTATACCGACAAGGTCAACCGGGGAGCTGTTTTTT
CASSIPTRSTGELFF
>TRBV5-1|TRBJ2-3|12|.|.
TGCGCCAGCGGGCTAGCGACAGATACGCAGTATTTT
CASGLATDTQYF
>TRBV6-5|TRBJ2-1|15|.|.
TGTGCCAGCAGGATAGGACAGCCCTCCTACAATGAGCAGTTCTTC
CASRIGQPSYNEQFF
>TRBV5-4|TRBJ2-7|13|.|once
TGTGCCAGCAGCTCCCCTGCATCTTACGAGCAGTACTTC
CASSSPASYEQYF
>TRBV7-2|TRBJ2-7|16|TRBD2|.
TGTGCCAGCACCTTCGTTTCTAGCGGGAGGGTTTACGAGCAGTACTTC
CASTFVSSGRVYEQYF
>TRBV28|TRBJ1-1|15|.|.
TGTGCCAGCAGCCAGCCCCCGGGGCAGAACACTGAAGCTTTCTTT
CASSQPPGQNTEAFF
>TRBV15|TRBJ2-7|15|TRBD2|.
TGTGCCACCAGCGTCACCCGGGGGGGACCCTACGAGCAGTACTTC
CATSVTRGGPYEQYF